This TCR beta chain was profiled in a study of cytotoxic CD8 clonotypes in ibrutinib-treated CLL (dated by TCRdb to the early 2020s). Describing the broader study: The cohort had over ten relapsed/refractory and approximately 15 treatment-naive patients; 17 were IGHV unmutated. Partial responses were observed in about 24 patients and complete responses in 2; after a median follow-up of roughly 62 months, remission was maintained in 15 or so patients and progression was observed in 12. The response samples were drawn at a median of approximately twelve months into treatment, with a range of about 6 to 40 months. On average, each sample had some 260,000 productive templates and around 100,000 productive rearrangements. Of the approximately 87 people in the trial, approximately 26 had longitudinal samples available. Cryopreserved peripheral blood mononuclear cells were collected at three points: before therapy, at response, and at either sustained remission or disease progression.

For this clone: The antigen it recognizes is unknown. Nothing much larger sits one base from this clone, and base qualities are not available.

Approximately 2 micrograms of genomic DNA were extracted from cryopreserved PBMCs for TCR beta library preparation. Longitudinal blood samples from CLL patients receiving ibrutinib monotherapy were subjected to high-throughput TCR beta sequencing. The patients were enrolled in a single-center, open-label phase 2 trial of ibrutinib monotherapy. Broad study findings and their caveats: At baseline, clonality was higher than in age-matched healthy donors and showed a strong correlation with circulating CD8+ T-cell counts. Public clonotypes were found to be uncommon and were observed to contract or remain stable during treatment; the increase in clonality was shown to reflect expansion of private clonotypes at ibrutinib response. At ibrutinib response clonality went up, during sustained remission it held steady, and at progression it dropped back toward baseline. Sustained-remission and progressing patients did not have matched sampling times, and lymph node repertoires were not examined.

The goal of deep resolution MiSeq sequencing was a depth between 1 in 1 million and 1 in 200,000 T cells, and coverage averaged 10x per clonotype. The immunoSEQ hsTCRB Kit was used to generate TCR beta libraries. The authors processed their data as follows. Data were analyzed with ImmunoSEQ Data Assistant and ImmunoSEQ Analyzer, with V, D and J genes assigned per IMGT definitions. Clonality, with values ranging from 0 to 1, was calculated as one minus the normalized Shannon entropy of productive rearrangement frequencies. Public clonotype analysis was restricted to overrepresented clonotypes comprising at least 0.05% of each patient's repertoire. Thirteen repertoires from age-matched healthy donors, obtained from immuneACCESS, served as clonality controls. TCRdb mirrors the immuneACCESS table, restricted to in-frame sequences. Some clones are absent from its copies; in checked studies, under half trace to an unresolved V gene, and the reason for the others is unknown. The V and J calls and clone size are taken from that table; D and trimming were inferred from the DNA. The sample profile shows about 21,000 clones; approximately 81% of them were found once. The top ten clonotypes cover approximately 5% of the sample.

V sheds 4 bases and J sheds 9 bases, leaving 12 bases between their ends. Including the terminal cysteine and phenylalanine, the CDR3 comprises 12 residues. Just the 36-base CDR3 DNA is kept, in frame starting at base 1. Reading the germline V gene gives CDR1 SGHTA and CDR2 FQGNSA. Material: PBMCs, obtained before ibrutinib treatment. The chain was built from TRBV7-2 and TRBJ1-1; the D gene cannot be named for sure. The receptor was isolated from a human donor with chronic lymphocytic leukemia. The CDR3 amino acid sequence is: CASSSRRSKAFF. The nucleotides are TGTGCCAGCAGCTCCCGACGGAGTAAAGCTTTCTTT.